The 21 T cell receptor beta chains given below trace back to one sample, sequenced in a study of T-cell reconstitution after alpha-beta-depleted transplantation in children. Preparation of the TCRbeta library used unique molecular identifiers. Via MiXCR, TCRdb re-called the PCR reads, giving one row per CDR3 protein. The sample has roughly 300,000 distinct CDR3 sequences, about 10% seen once. The specimen comprised PBMCs from the stem cell graft donor, sampled from the stem cell graft. All receptors come from a human donor who donated a stem cell graft to a child with SCID.

The J gene is TRBJ2-4, the V gene TRBV27; TRBD1 matches 9 bases. CDR3 size: 17 residues. From germline, CDR1 is MNHEY and CDR2 SMNVEV (reference sequence). V dropped 5 bases and J dropped 3; count of bases not matched to a gene: 11. CDR3 loop: CASSTPGTGSSKNIQYF. DNA of the CDR3: TGTGCCAGCAGTACTCCCGGGACAGGGAGTAGCAAAAACATTCAGTACTTC.

The chain employs TRBV6-6 and TRBJ1-2; D gene unclear. Germline V gives CDR1 MNHNY, CDR2 SVGAGI (reference sequence). The CDR3 extends over 13 amino acids. V was cut by 5 bases and J by 8 bases, with 15 bases left in between. DNA for the CDR3: TGTGCCAGCAGTGCCGTGGATCAGCGGGGCTACACCTTC. Translating gives CASSAVDQRGYTF.

This sequence joins TRBV14 and TRBJ1-2; D not resolved. V lost 4 bases, J lost 6 bases, and 12 bases lay in between. Germline-derived CDR1 and CDR2 are SGHDN and FVKESK. The CDR3 consists of 13 residues. The CDR3 loop is CASSLTYFDGYTF. The CDR3 region has the DNA TGTGCCAGCAGCCTAACGTATTTTGATGGCTACACCTTC.

This clonotype was seen more than once but under ten times. The chain employs TRBV6-2 or TRBV6-3 and TRBJ2-7; D ambiguous. Germline loops: CDR1 MNHEY, CDR2 SVGEGT. The CDR3 loop spans 14 amino acids. With 4 bases removed from V and 2 bases from J, the gap between germline ends came to 12 bases. CDR3 in amino acids: CASSSRPHPYEQYF. CDR3 DNA: TGTGCCAGCAGTTCCAGACCCCACCCCTACGAGCAGTACTTC.

This clonotype was picked up a small number of times. The chain has TRBV5-1 and TRBJ2-3; TRBD2 matches at 9 bases. The V gene's germline CDR1 is SGHRS and CDR2 YFSETQ. This CDR3 has 18 residues. V was pared by 1 base and J by 1 base, with 10 bases of the junction left unmatched. CDR3 in DNA: TGCGCCAGCAGCTTGTTAGCGGCGGGGGGGCCGCGCACAGATACGCAGTATTTT. It is translated as CASSLLAAGGPRTDTQYF.

The genes are TRBV5-1 and TRBJ2-7, with D perhaps TRBD1 (8 bases). The germline V and J ends were trimmed by 0 bases and 4 bases, with 14 bases remaining between them. Germline lookup yields CDR1 SGHRS and CDR2 YFSETQ. The CDR3 extends over 15 amino acids. Here the CDR3 reads CASSLETGGGYEQYF. CDR3 sequence (DNA): TGCGCCAGCAGCTTGGAAACAGGGGGGGGTTACGAGCAGTACTTC.

This clonotype was seen a handful of times. The chain combines TRBV12-3 or TRBV12-4 with TRBJ2-1; 8 bases agree with TRBD1. The CDR3 extends over 13 amino acids. J lost 6 bases, V lost 5 bases, and 3 bases had no gene match. CDR3 protein: CASSQDRVNEQFF. The CDR3 region has the DNA TGTGCCAGCAGTCAGGACAGGGTCAATGAGCAGTTCTTC.

This clonotype was detected many times. The CDR3 DNA reads as TGTGCCAGCAGCTTAAAAGTTGAGGATCAGCCCCAGCATTTT. Translating it yields CASSLKVEDQPQHF. The chain joins TRBV7-6 to TRBJ1-5; D is ambiguous. V lost 2 bases, J lost 5 bases, and 10 bases lay in between. Germline CDR1 is SGHVS and CDR2 is FNYEAQ. The CDR3 spans 14 residues.

The chain links TRBV20-1 to TRBJ1-2, with 8 bases matching TRBD1. Germline CDR1 reads DFQATT; CDR2 reads SNEGSKA (reference sequence). V dropped 7 bases and J dropped 4; count of bases not matched to a gene: 14. The length of the CDR3 is 15 residues. CDR3 bases: TGCAGTGTCTATTACCAGGACAGGGAAGGCTATGGCTACACCTTC. Translating gives CSVYYQDREGYGYTF.

The chain is built from TRBV12-3 or TRBV12-4 and TRBJ2-7, with D uncertain. This CDR3 region has 12 residues. V lost 3 bases, J lost 9 bases, and 12 bases lay in between. CDR3 coding DNA: TGTGCCAGCAGTTTGAGGATGGTGGGGCAGTACTTC. This codes for CASSLRMVGQYF.

This clonotype was detected ten times or more. The genes are TRBV5-1 and TRBJ1-1, with unresolved D. Germline V lookup: CDR1 SGHRS, CDR2 YFSETQ. This CDR3 contains 13 residues. V shed 4 bases and J shed 3 bases, with 10 bases lying between them. Here the CDR3 DNA reads TGCGCCAGCAGCGGGGTAACCGACACTGAAGCTTTCTTT. This codes for CASSGVTDTEAFF.

The V and J genes are TRBV4-2 and TRBJ2-5; D is unresolved. The V and J ends lost 1 base and 1 base respectively, with 10 bases between them. The CDR3 runs to 15 residues. Germline V lookup: CDR1 LGHNA, CDR2 YNFKEQ. For the CDR3, the DNA is TGTGCCAGCAGCCAAGTTGAACAGCTCCAAGAGACCCAGTACTTC. The encoded protein is CASSQVEQLQETQYF.

The chain has TRBV5-1 and TRBJ2-5; D possibly corresponds to TRBD2 (5 bases). The CDR3 loop spans 16 amino acids. Germline V gene sequence: CDR1 SGHRS, CDR2 YFSETQ. Trimming took 4 bases from V and 3 from J, leaving 19 bases between them. DNA for the CDR3: TGCGCCAGCAGCCGGGATTTGTGGGAGACCAAAGAGACCCAGTACTTC. Amino acid sequence: CASSRDLWETKETQYF.

This clonotype was found a few times. J is TRBJ2-2 and V is TRBV12-3 or TRBV12-4; no firm D call. Trimming shortened V by 3 bases and J by 5 bases, and 13 bases separated the two germline ends. The CDR3 contains 15 residues. CDR3 region: CASSLSWRWTGELFF. CDR3 DNA sequence: TGTGCCAGCAGTTTGTCGTGGAGATGGACCGGGGAGCTGTTTTTT.

V usage is TRBV3-1 and J usage is TRBJ1-6; D is possibly TRBD1 (5 bases). V lost 0 bases to trimming and J lost 6 bases, with 6 bases between them. The germline V gene has CDR1 LGHDT and CDR2 YNNKEL (reference sequence). CDR3 size: 14 residues. CDR3 amino acids: CASSQEGGNSPLHF. CDR3 in DNA: TGTGCCAGCAGCCAAGAGGGGGGTAATTCACCCCTCCACTTT.

V is TRBV20-1 and J is TRBJ2-3; 11 bases line up with TRBD2. This CDR3 region has 15 residues. V trimming: 6 bases; J trimming: 2 bases; junction bases outside the gene matches: 7. Germline V gene data show CDR1 as DFQATT and CDR2 as SNEGSKA (reference sequence). The CDR3 nucleotides are TGCAGTGCCACTCCTAGCGGGGGGAACACAGATACGCAGTATTTT. This encodes CSATPSGGNTDTQYF.

This chain joins TRBV27 and TRBJ1-5; no clear D gene. Germline lookup yields CDR1 MNHEY and CDR2 SMNVEV (reference sequence). This CDR3 spans 13 amino acids. The ends were cut back, 6 bases at V and 5 bases at J, with 11 bases in the middle. The CDR3 sequence: CASSYKHYQPQHF. The DNA of the CDR3 is TGTGCCAGCAGCTACAAACACTATCAGCCCCAGCATTTT.

J is TRBJ2-5 and V is TRBV18, with D unclear. The CDR3 covers 17 residues. V was trimmed by 3 bases and J by 2 bases, leaving 19 bases between them. Germline V gives CDR1 KGHSH, CDR2 LQKENI. CDR3 loop: CASSPGAGTVGQETQYF. CDR3 nucleotide sequence: TGTGCCAGCTCACCCGGAGCAGGCACTGTGGGACAAGAGACCCAGTACTTC.

DNA of the CDR3: TGCGCCAGCAGCTTACAGGGGACGAACACTGAAGCTTTCTTT. This codes for CASSLQGTNTEAFF. The V call is TRBV5-1, the J call TRBJ1-1, with 7 bases aligning to TRBD1. Germline lookup yields CDR1 SGHRS and CDR2 YFSETQ. CDR3 length: 14 residues. The junction had 2 bases not matched to a gene; V was cut back by 2 bases and J by 1 base.

Ten or more counts support this clonotype. The chain is built from TRBV29-1 and TRBJ1-4; TRBD1 might be the D (5 bases). This CDR3 has 11 amino acids. Trimming removed 5 bases from V and 8 bases from J, with 9 bases in between. Per the germline V gene, CDR1 is SQVTM and CDR2 is ANQGSEA. CDR3 in DNA: TGCAGCGTTTCTAGGGACGAAAAACTGTTTTTT. Encoded protein: CSVSRDEKLFF.

This clonotype was detected ten times or more. The rearrangement joins TRBV2 to TRBJ2-3, with 13 bases identical to TRBD2. This CDR3 region has 15 residues. Germline values: CDR1 SNHLY, CDR2 FYNNEI. The ends lost 3 bases at V and 6 bases at J; junction bases unmatched: 3. CDR3 in DNA: TGTGCCAGCAGTGATGAACTAGCGGGGGGGGATACGCAGTATTTT. Residues: CASSDELAGGDTQYF. The variable domain in full, with the rest retrieved from reference TRBV2 and TRBJ2-3, is EPEVTQTPSHQVTQMGQEVILRCVPISNHLYFYWYRQILGQKVEFLVSFYNNEISEKSEIFDDQFSVERPDGSNFTLKIRSTKLEDSAMYFCASSDELAGGDTQYFGPGTRLTVL.